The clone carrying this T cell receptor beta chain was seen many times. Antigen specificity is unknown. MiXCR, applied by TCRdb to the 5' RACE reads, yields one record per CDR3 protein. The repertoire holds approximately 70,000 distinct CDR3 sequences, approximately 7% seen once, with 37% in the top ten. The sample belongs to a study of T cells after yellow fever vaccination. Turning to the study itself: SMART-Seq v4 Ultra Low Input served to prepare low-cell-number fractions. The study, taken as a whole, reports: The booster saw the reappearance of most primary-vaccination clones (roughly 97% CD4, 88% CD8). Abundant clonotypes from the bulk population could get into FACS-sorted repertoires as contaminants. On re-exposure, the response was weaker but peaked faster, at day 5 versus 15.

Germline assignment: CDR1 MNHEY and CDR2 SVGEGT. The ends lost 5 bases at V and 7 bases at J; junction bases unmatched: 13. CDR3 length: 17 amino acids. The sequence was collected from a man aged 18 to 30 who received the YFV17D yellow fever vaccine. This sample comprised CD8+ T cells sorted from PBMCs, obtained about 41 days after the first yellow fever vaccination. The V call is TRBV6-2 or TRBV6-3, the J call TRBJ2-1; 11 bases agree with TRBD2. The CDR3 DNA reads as TGTGCCAGCAGTAAACCGCAACTAGCGGGGGCAGGTAATGAGCAGTTCTTC. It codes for CASSKPQLAGAGNEQFF.